Given below is one T cell receptor beta chain in context. Its antigen remains unknown. The data were obtained in a study of a mutant IDH1 vaccine in newly diagnosed glioma. Overall study: The initiation of vaccination occurred 4-6 weeks after radiotherapy alone, or with temozolomide cycles. Patients had received radiotherapy, temozolomide, or both previously, most receiving both.

The CDR3 is 16 amino acids. The germline CDR1 and CDR2 sequences are MGHDK and SYGVNS. The V and J ends lost 8 bases and 5 bases, in that order; junction bases with no gene match: 16. Measured with immunoSEQ multiplex PCR; TCRdb has only the in-frame clones, and not every one. Of about 40,000 clones in the sample, about 83% were seen once. Time point noted: week 35, safety follow-up. A single vaccine dose contained 300 ug of mutant IDH1 20-mer peptide, and topical imiquimod was used with it. Patients were given eight vaccinations, scheduled in weeks 1, 3, 5, 7, 11, 15, 19 and 23. The rearrangement joins TRBV25-1 to TRBJ2-5; 8 nucleotides align to TRBD1. The input for sequencing was PBMCs, taken from a glioma patient whose treatment included an IDH1 peptide vaccine. The receptor was derived from a woman aged 45 to 65 with glioma. CDR3 sequence: CASATSQGAFRETQYF. CDR3 in DNA: TGTGCCAGCGCAACCTCCCAGGGGGCATTTCGGGAGACCCAGTACTTC.